This T cell receptor (beta chain) was identified in a study of neurological immune-mediated disorders. Study-wide results and limits: For the multiple sclerosis repertoire cluster, no association with any clinical or MRI feature was found. When the repertoires were grouped phylogenetically, those of 18 of the 34 multiple sclerosis patients came together in a single cluster of related CDR3 sequences, which points to a possible repertoire-level signature.

MiXCR, run by TCRdb on the 5' RACE reads, gives a single entry per CDR3 protein. The sample records about 71,000 distinct CDR3 sequences, 3.4% being singletons. This clonotype was counted ten times or more. Its matching antigen is unknown. The V and J ends lost 1 base and 3 bases respectively, with 14 bases between them. The CDR3 loop spans 16 amino acids. Germline V CDR1 and CDR2: SGHTA, FQGNSA. The chain combines TRBV7-2 with TRBJ2-3, with TRBD1 as a possible D gene (6 bases). Sequencing was done on a sample of PBMCs. The receptor's source is a man aged 35-49 years with multiple sclerosis. Here the CDR3 reads CASSLGYRAGTDTQYF. Here the CDR3 DNA reads TGTGCCAGCAGCTTAGGGTACAGGGCGGGTACAGATACGCAGTATTTT.